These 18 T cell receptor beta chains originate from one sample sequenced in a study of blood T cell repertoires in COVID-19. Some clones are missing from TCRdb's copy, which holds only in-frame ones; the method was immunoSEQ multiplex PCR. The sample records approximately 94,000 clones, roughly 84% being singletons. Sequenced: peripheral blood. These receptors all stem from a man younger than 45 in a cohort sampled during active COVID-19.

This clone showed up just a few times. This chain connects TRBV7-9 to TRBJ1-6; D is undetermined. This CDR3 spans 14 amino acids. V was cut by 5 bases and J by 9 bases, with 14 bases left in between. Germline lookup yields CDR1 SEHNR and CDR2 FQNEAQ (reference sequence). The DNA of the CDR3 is TGTGCCAGCAGCCCCGAAGCACAGAGTTCACCCCTCCACTTT. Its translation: CASSPEAQSSPLHF.

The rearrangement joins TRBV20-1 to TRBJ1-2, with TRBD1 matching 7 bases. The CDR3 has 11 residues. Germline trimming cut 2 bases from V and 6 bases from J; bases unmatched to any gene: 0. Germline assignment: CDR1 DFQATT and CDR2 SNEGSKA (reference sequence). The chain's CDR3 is CSARQGDGYTF. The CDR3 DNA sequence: TGCAGTGCTAGACAGGGGGATGGCTACACCTTC.

The CDR3 reads CASSYFAPGAGELFF. CDR3 DNA sequence: TGTGCCAGCAGTTACTTCGCACCCGGGGCCGGGGAGCTGTTTTTT. V usage is TRBV6-5 and J usage is TRBJ2-2; D is possibly TRBD2 (5 bases). CDR3 length equals 15 residues. The V gene's germline CDR1 is MNHEY and CDR2 SVGAGI. Trimming stripped 1 base from V and 6 bases from J, with 12 bases between.

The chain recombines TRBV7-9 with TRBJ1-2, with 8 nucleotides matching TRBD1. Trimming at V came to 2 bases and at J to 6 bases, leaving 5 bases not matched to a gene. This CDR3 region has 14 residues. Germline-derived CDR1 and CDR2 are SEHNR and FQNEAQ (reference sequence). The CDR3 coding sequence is TGTGCCAGCAGCTTACCGGACAGGGTGGATGGCTACACCTTC. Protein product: CASSLPDRVDGYTF.

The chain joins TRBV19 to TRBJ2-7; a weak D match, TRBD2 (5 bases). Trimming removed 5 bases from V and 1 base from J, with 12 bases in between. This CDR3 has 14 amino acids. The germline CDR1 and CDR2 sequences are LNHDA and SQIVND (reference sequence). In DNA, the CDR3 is TGTGCCAGTAGTTGGACTGCAGAGTCCTACGAGCAGTACTTC. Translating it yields CASSWTAESYEQYF.

The CDR3 here is CAWGVGDEQYF. CDR3 DNA: TGTGCCTGGGGAGTAGGGGACGAGCAGTACTTC. V and J are TRBV30 and TRBJ2-7, with D tentatively TRBD1 (5 bases). CDR1 and CDR2 (germline): GTSNPN, SVGIG (reference sequence). This CDR3 has 11 residues. V shed 5 bases and J shed 5 bases, with 10 bases lying between them.

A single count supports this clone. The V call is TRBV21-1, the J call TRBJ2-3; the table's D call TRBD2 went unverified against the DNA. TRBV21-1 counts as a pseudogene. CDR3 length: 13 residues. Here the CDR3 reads CAGPSGGTDTQYF. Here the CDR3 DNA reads TGTGCCGGTCCTAGCGGGGGCACAGATACGCAGTATTTT.

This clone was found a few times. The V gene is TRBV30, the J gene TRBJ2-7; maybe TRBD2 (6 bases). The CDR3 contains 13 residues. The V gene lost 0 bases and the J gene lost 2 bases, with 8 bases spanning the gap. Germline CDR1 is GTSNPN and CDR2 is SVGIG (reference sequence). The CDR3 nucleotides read TGTGCCTGGAGTGTTCGGGGGACCTACGAGCAGTACTTC. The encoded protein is CAWSVRGTYEQYF.

The CDR3 region is CATDGVRRDHRLNTEAFF. The CDR3 DNA reads as TGTGCCACCGATGGGGTCAGGAGGGACCACCGTTTGAACACTGAAGCTTTCTTT. This chain links TRBV24-1 with TRBJ1-1, with a weak D call TRBD1 (5 bases). This CDR3 has 18 residues. Trimming took off 9 bases at V and 0 bases at J, with 25 bases between the two ends. CDR1 is KGHDR, CDR2 SFDVKD, per germline.

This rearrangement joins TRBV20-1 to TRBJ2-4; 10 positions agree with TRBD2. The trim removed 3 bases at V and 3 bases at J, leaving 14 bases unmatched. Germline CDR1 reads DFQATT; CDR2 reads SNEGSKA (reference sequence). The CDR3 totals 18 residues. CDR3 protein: CSASLNSGGYRYKNIQYF. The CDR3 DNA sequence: TGCAGTGCTAGTTTGAATAGCGGGGGGTACCGCTACAAAAACATTCAGTACTTC.

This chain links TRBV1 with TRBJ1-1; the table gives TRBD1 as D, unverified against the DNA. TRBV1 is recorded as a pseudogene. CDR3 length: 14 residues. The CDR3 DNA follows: TGCACCAGCAGCCAAGTAGGACACCTCACTGAAGCTTTCTTT. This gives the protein CTSSQVGHLTEAFF.

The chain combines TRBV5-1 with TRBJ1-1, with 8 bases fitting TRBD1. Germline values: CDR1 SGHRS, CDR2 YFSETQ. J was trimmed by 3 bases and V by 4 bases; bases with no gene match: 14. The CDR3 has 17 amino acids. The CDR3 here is CASSPRDRRHLDTEAFF. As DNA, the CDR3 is TGCGCCAGCAGCCCACGGGACAGGCGACACCTGGACACTGAAGCTTTCTTT. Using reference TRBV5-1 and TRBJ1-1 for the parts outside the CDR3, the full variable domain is KAGVTQTPRYLIKTRGQQVTLSCSPISGHRSVSWYQQTPGQGLQFLFEYFSETQRNKGNFPGRFSGRQFSNSRSEMNVSTLELGDSALYLCASSPRDRRHLDTEAFFGQGTRLTVV.

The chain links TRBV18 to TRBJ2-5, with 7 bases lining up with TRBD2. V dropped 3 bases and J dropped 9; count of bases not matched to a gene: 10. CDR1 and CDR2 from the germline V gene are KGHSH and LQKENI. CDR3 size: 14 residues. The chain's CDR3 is CASSPPGGSWPQYF. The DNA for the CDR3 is TGTGCCAGCTCACCTCCGGGCGGGAGTTGGCCCCAGTACTTC.

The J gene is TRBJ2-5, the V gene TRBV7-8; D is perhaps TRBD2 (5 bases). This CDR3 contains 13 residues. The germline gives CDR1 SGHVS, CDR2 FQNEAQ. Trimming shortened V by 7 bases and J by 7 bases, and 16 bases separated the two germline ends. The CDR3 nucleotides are TGTGCCAGCATCAAATCGGGGTTAACGACCCAGTACTTC. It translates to CASIKSGLTTQYF. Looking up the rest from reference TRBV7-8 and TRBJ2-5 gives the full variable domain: GAGVSQSPRYKVAKRGQDVALRCDPISGHVSLFWYQQALGQGPEFLTYFQNEAQLDKSGLPSDRFFAERPEGSVSTLKIQRTQQEDSAVYLCASIKSGLTTQYFGPGTRLLVL.

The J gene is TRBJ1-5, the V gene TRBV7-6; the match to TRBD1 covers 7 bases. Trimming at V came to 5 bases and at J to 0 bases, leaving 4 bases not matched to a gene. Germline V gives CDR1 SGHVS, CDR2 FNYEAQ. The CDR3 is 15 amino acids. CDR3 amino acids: CASSPRTGSNQPQHF. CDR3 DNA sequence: TGTGCCAGCAGCCCCCGGACAGGTAGCAATCAGCCCCAGCATTTT. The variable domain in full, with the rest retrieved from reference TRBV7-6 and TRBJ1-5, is GAGVSQSPRYKVTKRGQDVALRCDPISGHVSLYWYRQALGQGPEFLTYFNYEAQQDKSGLPNDRFSAERPEGSISTLTIQRTEQRDSAMYRCASSPRTGSNQPQHFGDGTRLSIL.

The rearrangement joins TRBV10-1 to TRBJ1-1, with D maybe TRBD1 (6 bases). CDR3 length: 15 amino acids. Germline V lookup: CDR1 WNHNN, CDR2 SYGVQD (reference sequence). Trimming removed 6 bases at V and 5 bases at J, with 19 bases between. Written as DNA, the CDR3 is TGCGCCAGCAGCTTATACAGGGAGGGGGGTACTGAAGCTTTCTTT. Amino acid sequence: CASSLYREGGTEAFF.

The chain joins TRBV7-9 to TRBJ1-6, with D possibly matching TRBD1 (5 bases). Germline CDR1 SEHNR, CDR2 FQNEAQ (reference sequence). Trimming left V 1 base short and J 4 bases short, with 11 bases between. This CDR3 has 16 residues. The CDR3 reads CASSLEEGLYNSPLHF. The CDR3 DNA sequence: TGTGCCAGCAGCTTAGAGGAGGGACTGTATAATTCACCCCTCCACTTT.

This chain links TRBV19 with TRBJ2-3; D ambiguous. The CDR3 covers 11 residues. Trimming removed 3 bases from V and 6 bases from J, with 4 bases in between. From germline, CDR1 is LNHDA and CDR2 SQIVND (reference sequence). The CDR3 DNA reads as TGTGCCAGTAGTATCGTTGATACGCAGTATTTT. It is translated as CASSIVDTQYF. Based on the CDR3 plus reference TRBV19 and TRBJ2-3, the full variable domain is DGGITQSPKYLFRKEGQNVTLSCEQNLNHDAMYWYRQDPGQGLRLIYYSQIVNDFQKGDIAEGYSVSREKKESFPLTVTSAQKNPTAFYLCASSIVDTQYFGPGTRLTVL.